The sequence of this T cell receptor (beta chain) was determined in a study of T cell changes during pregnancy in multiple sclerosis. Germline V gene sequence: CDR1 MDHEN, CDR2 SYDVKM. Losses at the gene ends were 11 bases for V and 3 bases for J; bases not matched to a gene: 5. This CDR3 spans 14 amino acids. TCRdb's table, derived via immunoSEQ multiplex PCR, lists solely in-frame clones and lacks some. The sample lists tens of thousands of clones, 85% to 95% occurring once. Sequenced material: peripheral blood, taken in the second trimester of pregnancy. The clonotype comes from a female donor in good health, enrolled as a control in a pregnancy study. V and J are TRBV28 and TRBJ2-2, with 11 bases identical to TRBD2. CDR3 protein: CAALAGGYTGELFF. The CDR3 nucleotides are TGTGCCGCCCTAGCGGGGGGCTACACCGGGGAGCTGTTTTTT. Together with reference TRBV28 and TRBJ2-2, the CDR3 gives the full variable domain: DVKVTQSSRYLVKRTGEKVFLECVQDMDHENMFWYRQDPGLGLRLIYFSYDVKMKEKGDIPEGYSVSREKKERFSLILESASTNQTSMYLCAALAGGYTGELFFGEGSRLTVL.